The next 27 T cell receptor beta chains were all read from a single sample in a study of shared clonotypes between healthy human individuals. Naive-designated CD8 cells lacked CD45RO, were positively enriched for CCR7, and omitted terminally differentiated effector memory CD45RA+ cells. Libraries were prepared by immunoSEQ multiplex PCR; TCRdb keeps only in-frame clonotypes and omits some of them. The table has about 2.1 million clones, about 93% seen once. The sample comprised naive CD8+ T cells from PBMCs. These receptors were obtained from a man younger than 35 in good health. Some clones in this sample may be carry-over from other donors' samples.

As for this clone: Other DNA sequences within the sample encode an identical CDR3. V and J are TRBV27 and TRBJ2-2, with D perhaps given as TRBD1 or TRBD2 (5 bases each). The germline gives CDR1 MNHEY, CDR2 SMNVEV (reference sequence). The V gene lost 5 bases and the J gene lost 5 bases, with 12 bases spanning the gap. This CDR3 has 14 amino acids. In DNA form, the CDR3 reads TGTGCCAGCAGTCCCGGGACGGCTACCGGGGAGCTGTTTTTT. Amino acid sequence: CASSPGTATGELFF.

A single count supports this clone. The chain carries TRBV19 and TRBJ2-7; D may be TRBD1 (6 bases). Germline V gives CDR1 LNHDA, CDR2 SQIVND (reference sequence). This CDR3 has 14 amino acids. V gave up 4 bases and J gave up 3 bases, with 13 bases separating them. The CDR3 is CASSNAGDLYEQYF. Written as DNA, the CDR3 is TGTGCCAGTAGTAACGCAGGGGACCTCTACGAGCAGTACTTC. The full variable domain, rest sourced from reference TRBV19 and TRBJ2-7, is DGGITQSPKYLFRKEGQNVTLSCEQNLNHDAMYWYRQDPGQGLRLIYYSQIVNDFQKGDIAEGYSVSREKKESFPLTVTSAQKNPTAFYLCASSNAGDLYEQYFGPGTRLTVT.

CDR3 DNA sequence: TGTGCCAGCAACACCATCAGGGGCGACTATGGCTACACCTTC. Its protein product is CASNTIRGDYGYTF. The chain combines TRBV28 with TRBJ1-2, with a possible D match to TRBD1 (6 bases). CDR3 length equals 14 residues. Per the germline V gene, CDR1 is MDHEN and CDR2 is SYDVKM. V was cut by 7 bases and J by 3 bases, with 15 bases left in between.

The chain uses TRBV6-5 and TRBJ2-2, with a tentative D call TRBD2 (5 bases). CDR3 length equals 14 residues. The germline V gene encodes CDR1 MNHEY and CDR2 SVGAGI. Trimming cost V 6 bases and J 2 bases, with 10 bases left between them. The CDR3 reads CASSLSGNTGELFF. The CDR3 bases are TGTGCCAGCAGCCTAAGCGGAAACACCGGGGAGCTGTTTTTT.

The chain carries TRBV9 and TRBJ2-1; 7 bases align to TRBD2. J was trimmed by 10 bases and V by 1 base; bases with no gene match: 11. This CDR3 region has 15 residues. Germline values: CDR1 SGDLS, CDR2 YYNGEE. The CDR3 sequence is CASSVYSGTLQEQFF. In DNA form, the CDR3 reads TGTGCCAGCAGCGTATACAGCGGGACCCTACAGGAGCAGTTCTTC.

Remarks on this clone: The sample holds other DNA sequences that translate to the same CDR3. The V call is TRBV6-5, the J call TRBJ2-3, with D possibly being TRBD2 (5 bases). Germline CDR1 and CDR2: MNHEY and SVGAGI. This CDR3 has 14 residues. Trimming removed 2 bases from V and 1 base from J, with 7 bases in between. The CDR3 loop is CASSYLRGTDTQYF. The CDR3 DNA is TGTGCCAGCAGTTACCTGAGGGGCACAGATACGCAGTATTTT.

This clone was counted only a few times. Written as DNA, the CDR3 is TGTGCCAGCAGCTCTTACAGGGCCTGGGGCTACACCTTC. Its protein product is CASSSYRAWGYTF. This chain joins TRBV13 and TRBJ1-2; D is possibly TRBD1 (6 bases). The CDR3 spans 13 residues. Germline CDR1 and CDR2: PRHDT and FYEKMQ (reference sequence). V shed 4 bases and J shed 8 bases, with 14 bases lying between them.

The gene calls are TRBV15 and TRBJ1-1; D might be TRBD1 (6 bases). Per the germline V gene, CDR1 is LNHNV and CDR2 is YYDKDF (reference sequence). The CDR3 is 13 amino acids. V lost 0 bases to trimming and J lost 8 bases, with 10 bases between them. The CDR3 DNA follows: TGTGCCACCAGCAGAGAAAGAAGGGGGGAAGCTTTCTTT. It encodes CATSRERRGEAFF.

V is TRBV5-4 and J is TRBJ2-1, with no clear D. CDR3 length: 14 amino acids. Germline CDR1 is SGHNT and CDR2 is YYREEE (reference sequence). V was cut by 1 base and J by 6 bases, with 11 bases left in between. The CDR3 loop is CASSLIAPINEQFF. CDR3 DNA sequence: TGTGCCAGCAGCTTGATCGCGCCTATCAATGAGCAGTTCTTC.

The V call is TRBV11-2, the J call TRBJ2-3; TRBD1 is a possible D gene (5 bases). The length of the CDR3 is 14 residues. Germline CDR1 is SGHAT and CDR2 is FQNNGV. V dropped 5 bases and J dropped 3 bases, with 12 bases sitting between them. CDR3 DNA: TGTGCCAGCAGCATAGCAGGGTTGACAGATACGCAGTATTTT. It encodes CASSIAGLTDTQYF.

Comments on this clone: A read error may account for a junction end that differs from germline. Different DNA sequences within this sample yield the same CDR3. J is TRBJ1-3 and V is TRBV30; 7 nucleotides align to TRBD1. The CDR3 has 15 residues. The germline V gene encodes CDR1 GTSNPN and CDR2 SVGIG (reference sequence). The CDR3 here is CAWTLGDSSGNTIYF. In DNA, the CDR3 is TGCGCCTGGACCCTGGGGGACAGCTCTGGAAACACCATATATTTT. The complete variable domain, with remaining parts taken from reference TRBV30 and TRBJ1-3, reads SQTIHQWPATLVQPVGSPLSLECTVEGTSNPNLYWYRQAAGRGLQLLFYSVGIGQISSEVPQNLSASRPQDRQFILSSKKLLLSDSGFYLCAWTLGDSSGNTIYFGEGSWLTVV.

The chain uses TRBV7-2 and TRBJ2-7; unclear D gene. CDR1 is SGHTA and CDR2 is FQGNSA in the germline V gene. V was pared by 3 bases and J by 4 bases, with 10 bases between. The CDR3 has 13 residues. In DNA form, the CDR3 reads TGTGCCAGCAGCTTCTTCGGTCAATACGAGCAGTACTTC. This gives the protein CASSFFGQYEQYF.

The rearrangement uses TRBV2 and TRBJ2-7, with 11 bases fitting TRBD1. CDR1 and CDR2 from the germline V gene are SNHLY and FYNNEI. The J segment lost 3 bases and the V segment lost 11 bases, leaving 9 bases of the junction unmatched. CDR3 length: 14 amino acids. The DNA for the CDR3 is TGTGCCGCCGGTGATGGGACAGGGGGCTACGAGCAGTACTTC. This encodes CAAGDGTGGYEQYF.

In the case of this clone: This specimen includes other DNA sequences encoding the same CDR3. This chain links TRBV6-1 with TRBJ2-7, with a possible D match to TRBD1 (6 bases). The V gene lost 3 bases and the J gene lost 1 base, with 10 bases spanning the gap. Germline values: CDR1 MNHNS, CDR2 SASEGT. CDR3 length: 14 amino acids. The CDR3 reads CASSEGTLSYEQYF. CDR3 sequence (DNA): TGTGCCAGCAGTGAGGGGACACTATCCTACGAGCAGTACTTC.

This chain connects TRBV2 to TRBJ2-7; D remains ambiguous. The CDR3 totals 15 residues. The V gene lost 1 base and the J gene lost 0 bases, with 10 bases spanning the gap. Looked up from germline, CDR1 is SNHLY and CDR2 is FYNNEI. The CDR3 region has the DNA TGTGCCAGCAGTGAAGGCGCTCTCCCCTCCTACGAGCAGTACTTC. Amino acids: CASSEGALPSYEQYF.

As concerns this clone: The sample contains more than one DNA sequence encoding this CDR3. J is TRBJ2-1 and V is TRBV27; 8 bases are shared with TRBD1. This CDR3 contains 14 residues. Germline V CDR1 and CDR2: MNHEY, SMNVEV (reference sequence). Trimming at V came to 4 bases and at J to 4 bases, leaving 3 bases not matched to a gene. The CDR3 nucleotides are TGTGCCAGCAGTTCAGGGGGCGCTTACAATGAGCAGTTCTTC. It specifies CASSSGGAYNEQFF.

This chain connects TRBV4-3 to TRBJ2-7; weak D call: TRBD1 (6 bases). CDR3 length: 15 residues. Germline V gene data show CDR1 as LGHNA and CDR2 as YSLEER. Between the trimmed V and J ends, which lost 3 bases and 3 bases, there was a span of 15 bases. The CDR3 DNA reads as TGCGCCAGCAGCCAGGATTGGGGGCACAGCTACGAGCAGTACTTC. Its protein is CASSQDWGHSYEQYF.

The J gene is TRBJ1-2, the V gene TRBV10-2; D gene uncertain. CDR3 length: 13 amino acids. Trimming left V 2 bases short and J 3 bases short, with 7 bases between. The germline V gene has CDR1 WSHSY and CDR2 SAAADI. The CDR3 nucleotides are TGCGCCAGCAGTGAGAATCCCTACTATGGCTACACCTTC. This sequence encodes CASSENPYYGYTF.

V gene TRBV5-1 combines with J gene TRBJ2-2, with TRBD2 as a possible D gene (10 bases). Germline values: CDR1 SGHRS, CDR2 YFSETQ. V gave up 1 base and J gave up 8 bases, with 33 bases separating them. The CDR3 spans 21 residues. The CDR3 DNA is TGCGCCAGCAGCTTGACGGCGGGACAGGGCGATCAACTAGCGGGGCCTGGGGAGCTGTTTTTT. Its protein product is CASSLTAGQGDQLAGPGELFF.

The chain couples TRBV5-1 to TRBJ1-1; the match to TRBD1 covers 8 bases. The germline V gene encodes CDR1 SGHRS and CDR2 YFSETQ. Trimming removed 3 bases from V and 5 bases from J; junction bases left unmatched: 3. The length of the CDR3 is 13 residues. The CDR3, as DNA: TGCGCCAGCAGCTCAGGGGGCCGTACTGAAGCTTTCTTT. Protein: CASSSGGRTEAFF.

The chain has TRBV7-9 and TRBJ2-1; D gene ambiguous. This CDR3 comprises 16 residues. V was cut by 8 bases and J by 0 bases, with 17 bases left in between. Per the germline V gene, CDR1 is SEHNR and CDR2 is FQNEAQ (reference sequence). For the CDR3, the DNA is TGTGCCAGCCGTTTGGCGCCCATGAACTCCTACAATGAGCAGTTCTTC. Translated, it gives CASRLAPMNSYNEQFF.

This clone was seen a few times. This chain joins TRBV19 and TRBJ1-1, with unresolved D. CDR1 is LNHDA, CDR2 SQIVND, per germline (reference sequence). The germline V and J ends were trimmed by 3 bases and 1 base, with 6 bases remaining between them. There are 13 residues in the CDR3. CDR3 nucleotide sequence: TGTGCCAGTAGTATGGCTCGGAACACTGAAGCTTTCTTT. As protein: CASSMARNTEAFF.

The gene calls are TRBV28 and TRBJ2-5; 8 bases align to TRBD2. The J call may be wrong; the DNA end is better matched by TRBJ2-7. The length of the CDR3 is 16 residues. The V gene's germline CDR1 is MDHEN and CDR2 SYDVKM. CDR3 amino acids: CATKAGREEGSYEQYF. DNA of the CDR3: TGTGCCACTAAGGCTGGGCGGGAGGAGGGATCCTACGAGCAGTACTTC.

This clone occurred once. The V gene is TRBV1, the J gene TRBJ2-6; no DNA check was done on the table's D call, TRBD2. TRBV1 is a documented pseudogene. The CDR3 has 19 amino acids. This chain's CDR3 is CTSSLPKLAGASGANVLTF. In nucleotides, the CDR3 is TGCACCAGCAGCCTCCCAAAGCTAGCGGGAGCCTCTGGGGCCAACGTCCTGACTTTC.

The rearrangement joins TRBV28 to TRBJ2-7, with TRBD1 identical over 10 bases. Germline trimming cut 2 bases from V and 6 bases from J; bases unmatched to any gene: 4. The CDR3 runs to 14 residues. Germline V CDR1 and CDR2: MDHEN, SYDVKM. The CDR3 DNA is TGTGCCAGCAGTTTAACGGGGACAGGGGTCGAGCAGTACTTC. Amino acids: CASSLTGTGVEQYF.

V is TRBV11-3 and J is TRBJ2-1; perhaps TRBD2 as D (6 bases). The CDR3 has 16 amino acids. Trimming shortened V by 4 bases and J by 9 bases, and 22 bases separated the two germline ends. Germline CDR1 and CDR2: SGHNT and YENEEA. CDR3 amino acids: CASSSWAGRLGGEQFF. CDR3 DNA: TGTGCCAGCAGCTCCTGGGCGGGACGTCTGGGTGGTGAGCAGTTCTTC.

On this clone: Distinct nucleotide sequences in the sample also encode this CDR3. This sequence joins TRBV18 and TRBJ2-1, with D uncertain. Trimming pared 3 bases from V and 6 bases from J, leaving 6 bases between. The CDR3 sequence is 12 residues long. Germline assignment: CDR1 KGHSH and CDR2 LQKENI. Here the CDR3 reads CASSPGSNEQFF. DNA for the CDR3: TGTGCCAGCTCACCTGGATCCAATGAGCAGTTCTTC.